The 31 T cell receptor beta chains below were found in one sample sequenced in a study of CD8 T cells in Susac syndrome. Random hexamers served to reverse transcribe roughly 0.5 to 1 ug RNA. TCRdb independently ran MiXCR on the immunoSEQ multiplex PCR reads; one entry per CDR3 protein. The table shows approximately 150,000 distinct CDR3 sequences, with about 94% occurring only once. The source material was CD4+ T cells from PBMCs. Receptor source: a human donor with Susac syndrome.

CDR3 nucleotide sequence: TGCAGTGCTAGCGACAGGGGGCGCGAATGGACTGAAGCTTTCTTT. This sequence encodes CSASDRGREWTEAFF. V usage is TRBV20-1 and J usage is TRBJ1-1, with 10 bases identical to TRBD1. The CDR3 is 15 residues long. The V and J ends lost 3 bases and 5 bases, in that order; junction bases with no gene match: 9. Germline V lookup: CDR1 DFQATT, CDR2 SNEGSKA (reference sequence).

The chain carries TRBV18 and TRBJ1-1, with TRBD1 matching 11 bases. Trimming took 5 bases from V and 5 from J; bases not matched to a gene: 10. The CDR3 runs 16 residues. Germline CDR1 KGHSH, CDR2 LQKENI. CDR3 sequence reads: CASSEDRGQGVTEAFF. The CDR3 DNA is TGTGCCAGCTCAGAGGATCGGGGACAGGGGGTTACTGAAGCTTTCTTT.

The chain joins TRBV20-1 to TRBJ2-2, with 11 bases aligning to TRBD2. Looked up from germline, CDR1 is DFQATT and CDR2 is SNEGSKA (reference sequence). The J segment lost 1 base and the V segment lost 6 bases, leaving 4 bases of the junction unmatched. The CDR3 contains 15 residues. This chain's CDR3 is CSAKTSGRNTGELFF. The CDR3 DNA follows: TGCAGTGCCAAAACTAGCGGGAGGAACACCGGGGAGCTGTTTTTT.

The chain combines TRBV20-1 with TRBJ2-7; tentative D call: TRBD1 (5 bases). From germline, CDR1 is DFQATT and CDR2 SNEGSKA (reference sequence). The CDR3 sequence is 12 residues long. V gave up 6 bases and J gave up 3 bases, with 12 bases separating them. The CDR3 DNA follows: TGCAGTGCCCGTCAGGGTCGCTACGAGCAGTACTTC. This translates into CSARQGRYEQYF.

The V and J genes are TRBV18 and TRBJ2-1; D might be TRBD2 (5 bases). With 4 bases removed from V and 10 bases from J, the gap between germline ends came to 11 bases. The CDR3 has 12 amino acids. The germline gives CDR1 KGHSH, CDR2 LQKENI. CDR3 in DNA: TGTGCCAGCTCACGAGCCCCGGGGGAGCAGTTCTTC. It specifies CASSRAPGEQFF.

V gene TRBV24-1 combines with J gene TRBJ2-7, with a possible D match to TRBD2 (6 bases). This CDR3 has 13 amino acids. V gave up 4 bases and J gave up 5 bases, with 11 bases separating them. The germline gives CDR1 KGHDR, CDR2 SFDVKD. The CDR3 coding sequence is TGTGCCACCAGTGACCCTGGGGAGGACGAGCAGTACTTC. This translates into CATSDPGEDEQYF.

With regard to this clonotype: The conserved final phenylalanine or tryptophan is absent from the CDR3, which likely points to a read error. No DNA is shown, since the ends of the CDR3 on it are uncertain; the CDR3 is the one TCRdb lists. The chain combines TRBV18 with TRBJ1-1; TRBD1, the table's D call, lacks a check against the DNA. The CDR3 is 13 amino acids long, termini counted. Germline lookup yields CDR1 KGHSH and CDR2 LQKENI. The CDR3 reads CATTGTMNTEASI.

The gene calls are TRBV29-1 and TRBJ2-3; D is possibly TRBD1 or TRBD2 (5 bases each). V lost 4 bases and J lost 4, with 9 bases in between. The CDR3 consists of 12 residues. CDR1 is SQVTM and CDR2 is ANQGSEA in the germline V gene. CDR3 bases: TGCAGCGTTGTACGGGGCGCAGATACGCAGTATTTT. Translating it yields CSVVRGADTQYF.

This sequence joins TRBV5-4 and TRBJ2-6, with D perhaps matching TRBD1 (5 bases). The V and J ends lost 0 bases and 1 base respectively, with 11 bases between them. The germline CDR1 and CDR2 sequences are SGHNT and YYREEE (reference sequence). The CDR3 length is 17 residues. The CDR3 sequence: CASSLGARTSGANVLTF. As DNA, the CDR3 is TGTGCCAGCAGCTTGGGGGCACGGACATCTGGGGCCAACGTCCTGACTTTC. Based on the CDR3 plus reference TRBV5-4 and TRBJ2-6, the full variable domain is ETGVTQSPTHLIKTRGQQVTLRCSSQSGHNTVSWYQQALGQGPQFIFQYYREEENGRGNFPPRFSGLQFPNYSSELNVNALELDDSALYLCASSLGARTSGANVLTFGAGSRLTVL.

This chain joins TRBV7-9 and TRBJ1-6, with D uncertain. The CDR3 runs 11 residues. Per the germline V gene, CDR1 is SEHNR and CDR2 is FQNEAQ (reference sequence). Trimming cost V 3 bases and J 14 bases, with 8 bases left between them. The CDR3, as DNA: TGTGCCAGCAGCTTCCAATCAACCCTCCACTTT. It specifies CASSFQSTLHF.

The CDR3 bases are TGTGCCAGCAGTAGGACACCCGTCTCCTACGAGCAGTACTTC. As protein: CASSRTPVSYEQYF. The chain uses TRBV12-3 or TRBV12-4 and TRBJ2-7, with D perhaps TRBD1 (5 bases). This CDR3 has 14 amino acids. The V gene lost 5 bases and the J gene lost 0 bases, with 11 bases spanning the gap.

The V and J genes are TRBV14 and TRBJ1-6; 8 bases agree with TRBD1. Germline V gene lookup returns CDR1 SGHDN and CDR2 FVKESK. J was trimmed by 6 bases and V by 1 base; bases with no gene match: 8. CDR3 length: 17 amino acids. CDR3 residues: CASSQGPGGLRNSPLHF. In DNA form, the CDR3 reads TGTGCCAGCAGCCAAGGGCCAGGGGGCCTCCGTAATTCACCCCTCCACTTT.

J is TRBJ2-7 and V is TRBV7-2, with 7 positions matching TRBD1. The V and J ends lost 5 bases and 0 bases, in that order; junction bases with no gene match: 10. CDR3 length: 16 residues. In germline, CDR1 is SGHTA, CDR2 FQGNSA. The DNA of the CDR3 is TGTGCCAGCAGCCCCTGGACAGGTCCGAGCTCCTACGAGCAGTACTTC. Translation: CASSPWTGPSSYEQYF.

V is TRBV6-6 and J is TRBJ2-3, with D possibly matching TRBD1 (5 bases). Germline loops: CDR1 MNHNY, CDR2 SVGAGI (reference sequence). The CDR3 has 13 amino acids. V lost 8 bases and J lost 4, with 13 bases in between. The CDR3 protein is CASAAGSPDTQYF. The CDR3 DNA follows: TGTGCCAGCGCGGCAGGGTCCCCAGATACGCAGTATTTT.

The chain recombines TRBV19 with TRBJ2-7; tentative D call: TRBD2 (6 bases). Trimming pared 4 bases from V and 3 bases from J, leaving 13 bases between. The germline CDR1 and CDR2 sequences are LNHDA and SQIVND (reference sequence). The CDR3 runs 14 residues. This chain's CDR3 is CASSTRGGSYEQYF. CDR3 nucleotides: TGTGCCAGTAGTACCCGAGGAGGGAGCTACGAGCAGTACTTC. The whole variable domain, filled in from reference TRBV19 and TRBJ2-7, reads DGGITQSPKYLFRKEGQNVTLSCEQNLNHDAMYWYRQDPGQGLRLIYYSQIVNDFQKGDIAEGYSVSREKKESFPLTVTSAQKNPTAFYLCASSTRGGSYEQYFGPGTRLTVT.

The CDR3 DNA is TGTGCCAGCAGTTCAAGCGGGAGGCGGGACAATGAGCAGTTCTTC. Protein product: CASSSSGRRDNEQFF. This chain joins TRBV14 and TRBJ2-1, with 9 positions matching TRBD2. Germline lookup yields CDR1 SGHDN and CDR2 FVKESK. The V segment lost 6 bases and the J segment 5 bases; nucleotides outside the gene matches: 8. The CDR3 covers 15 residues.

This rearrangement joins TRBV20-1 to TRBJ2-5; 8 bases align to TRBD1. Germline CDR1 DFQATT, CDR2 SNEGSKA (reference sequence). This CDR3 is 13 amino acids long. J gave up 3 bases and V 5 bases, and 5 bases lay outside the gene matches. The CDR3 coding sequence is TGCAGTGCTTTGGACAGGGATAAAGAGACCCAGTACTTC. This gives the protein CSALDRDKETQYF.

The chain has TRBV6-1 and TRBJ2-7; 8 nucleotides match TRBD1. V trimming: 10 bases; J trimming: 2 bases; junction bases outside the gene matches: 7. The CDR3 covers 13 residues. Germline V gives CDR1 MNHNS, CDR2 SASEGT. CDR3 in amino acids: CATTRQGTYEQYF. In DNA, the CDR3 is TGTGCCACTACGAGACAGGGGACCTACGAGCAGTACTTC.

The chain joins TRBV3-1 to TRBJ1-6; D is uncertain. CDR3 length: 13 amino acids. The germline V gene encodes CDR1 LGHDT and CDR2 YNNKEL (reference sequence). The V end lost 3 bases, the J end lost 10 bases, and 10 bases lay between the germline ends. The CDR3: CASSHPSTSPLHF. The CDR3 DNA follows: TGTGCCAGCAGCCACCCCTCTACATCACCCCTCCACTTT.

This rearrangement joins TRBV7-9 to TRBJ1-1; D possibly corresponds to TRBD1 (5 bases). The CDR3 sequence is 15 residues long. V lost 5 bases, J lost 0 bases, and 13 bases lay in between. Germline V gene lookup returns CDR1 SEHNR and CDR2 FQNEAQ (reference sequence). Here the CDR3 DNA reads TGTGCCAGCAGCAAGCGGGACGGTTTGAACACTGAAGCTTTCTTT. This encodes CASSKRDGLNTEAFF. Full variable domain (rest looked up from reference TRBV7-9 and TRBJ1-1): DTGVSQNPRHKITKRGQNVTFRCDPISEHNRLYWYRQTLGQGPEFLTYFQNEAQLEKSRLLSDRFSAERPKGSFSTLEIQRTEQGDSAMYLCASSKRDGLNTEAFFGQGTRLTVV.

The CDR3 loop reads CASSQGGANPYNEQFF. Written as DNA, the CDR3 is TGCGCCAGCAGCCAAGGGGGGGCCAACCCCTACAATGAGCAGTTCTTC. This chain joins TRBV4-1 and TRBJ2-1; D could derive from TRBD1 or TRBD2 (6 bases each). Germline CDR1 is MGHRA and CDR2 is YSYEKL. The CDR3 runs 16 residues. Trimming took off 1 base at V and 2 bases at J, with 12 bases between the two ends.

The chain has TRBV20-1 and TRBJ2-1; D is possibly TRBD2 (5 bases). Germline V CDR1 and CDR2: DFQATT, SNEGSKA (reference sequence). The CDR3 is 14 amino acids. The V end was cut by 3 bases, the J end by 4 bases, with 13 bases between. As DNA, the CDR3 is TGCAGTGCTAGTTCTGGAGGTGAATACAATGAGCAGTTCTTC. Its protein product is CSASSGGEYNEQFF.

This rearrangement joins TRBV11-2 to TRBJ1-1; tentative D call: TRBD1 (5 bases). CDR1 is SGHAT, CDR2 FQNNGV, per germline. The CDR3 extends over 14 amino acids. With 3 bases removed from V and 9 bases from J, the gap between germline ends came to 17 bases. The CDR3 sequence is CASSFNPEWGKAFF. The CDR3 DNA is TGTGCCAGCAGCTTTAATCCGGAATGGGGGAAAGCTTTCTTT.

The chain couples TRBV13 to TRBJ2-3; the D gene is possibly TRBD2 (5 bases). Trimming took 5 bases from V and 2 from J, leaving 11 bases between them. Germline assignment: CDR1 PRHDT and CDR2 FYEKMQ (reference sequence). This CDR3 is built from 14 residues. CDR3 bases: TGTGCCAGCAGCAGACGGGGTTCCACAGATACGCAGTATTTT. Residues: CASSRRGSTDTQYF. The variable domain in full, with the rest retrieved from reference TRBV13 and TRBJ2-3, is AAGVIQSPRHLIKEKRETATLKCYPIPRHDTVYWYQQGPGQDPQFLISFYEKMQSDKGSIPDRFSAQQFSDYHSELNMSSLELGDSALYFCASSRRGSTDTQYFGPGTRLTVL.

This sequence joins TRBV2 and TRBJ1-2; no definite D call. This CDR3 comprises 13 residues. V lost 6 bases and J lost 2, with 10 bases in between. CDR1 and CDR2 from the germline V gene are SNHLY and FYNNEI. The CDR3, as DNA: TGTGCCAGCAGGGGTACCCTGAACTATGGCTACACCTTC. Translating it yields CASRGTLNYGYTF.

This chain links TRBV12-3 or TRBV12-4 with TRBJ2-7, with TRBD1 matching 12 bases. V lost 5 bases to trimming and J lost 2 bases; unmatched junction nucleotides: 4. The CDR3 is 15 amino acids. CDR3 in DNA: TGTGCCAGCAGTATAGGGACAGGGGGCCCCTACGAGCAGTACTTC. It yields the protein CASSIGTGGPYEQYF.

This clonotype was observed once. DNA for the CDR3: TGTGCCAGCAGCTTACAGCCAGGAGGATACACTGAAGCTTTCTTT. Its translation: CASSLQPGGYTEAFF. The chain joins TRBV7-3 to TRBJ1-1; D unclear. Trimming cost V 2 bases and J 3 bases, with 13 bases left between them. The CDR3 has 15 residues. The germline CDR1 and CDR2 sequences are SGHTA and FQGTGA.

The chain combines TRBV11-1 with TRBJ2-5; possibly TRBD1 for D (6 bases). Germline V lookup: CDR1 SGHAT, CDR2 FQDESV (reference sequence). Deletions cut 1 base from V and 2 bases from J, with 14 bases between. CDR3 length equals 16 residues. Written as DNA, the CDR3 is TGTGCCAGCAGCTTAGGAATCCACAGGGCACAAGAGACCCAGTACTTC. It codes for CASSLGIHRAQETQYF.

V is TRBV5-6 and J is TRBJ1-2; D is undetermined. Trimming left V 4 bases short and J 9 bases short, with 10 bases between. Germline V gives CDR1 SGHDT, CDR2 YYEEEE. This CDR3 is 11 amino acids long. The CDR3: CASSTSRSYTF. The CDR3 DNA sequence: TGTGCCAGCAGCACCAGTCGTAGCTACACCTTC. Combining the CDR3 with reference TRBV5-6 and TRBJ1-2 gives the whole variable domain DAGVTQSPTHLIKTRGQQVTLRCSPKSGHDTVSWYQQALGQGPQFIFQYYEEEERQRGNFPDRFSGHQFPNYSSELNVNALLLGDSALYLCASSTSRSYTFGSGTRLTVV.

The chain is built from TRBV20-1 and TRBJ1-1; D gene unclear. Per germline, CDR1 DFQATT and CDR2 SNEGSKA (reference sequence). CDR3 size: 14 residues. The germline V and J ends were trimmed by 3 bases and 0 bases, with 11 bases remaining between them. The CDR3 nucleotides read TGCAGTGCTAGGAGAGGAGCTTTGAACACTGAAGCTTTCTTT. The encoded protein is CSARRGALNTEAFF.

The chain combines TRBV12-3 or TRBV12-4 with TRBJ2-7, with TRBD1 as a possible D gene (6 bases). This CDR3 is built from 15 residues. V lost 1 base, J lost 1 base, and 11 bases lay in between. CDR3 coding DNA: TGTGCCAGCAGTTTAGGGGGGACACTATCCTACGAGCAGTACTTC. It encodes CASSLGGTLSYEQYF.